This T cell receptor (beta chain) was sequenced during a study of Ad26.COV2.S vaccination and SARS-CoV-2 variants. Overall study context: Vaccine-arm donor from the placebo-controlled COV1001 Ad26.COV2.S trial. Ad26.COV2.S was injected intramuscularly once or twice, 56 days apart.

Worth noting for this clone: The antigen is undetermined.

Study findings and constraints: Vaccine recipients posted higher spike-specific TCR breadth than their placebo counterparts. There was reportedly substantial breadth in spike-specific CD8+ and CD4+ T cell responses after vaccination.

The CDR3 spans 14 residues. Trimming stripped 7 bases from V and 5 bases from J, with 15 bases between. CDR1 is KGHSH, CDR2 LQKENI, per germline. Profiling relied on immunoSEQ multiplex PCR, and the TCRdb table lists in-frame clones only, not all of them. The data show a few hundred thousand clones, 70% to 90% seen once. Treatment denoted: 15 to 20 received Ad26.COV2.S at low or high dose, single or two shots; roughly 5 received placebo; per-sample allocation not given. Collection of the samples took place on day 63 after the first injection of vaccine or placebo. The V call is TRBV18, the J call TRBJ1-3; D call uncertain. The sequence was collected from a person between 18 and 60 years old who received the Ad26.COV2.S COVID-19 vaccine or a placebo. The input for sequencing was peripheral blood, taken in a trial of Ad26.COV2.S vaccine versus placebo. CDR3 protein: CASFLGSNRNTIYF. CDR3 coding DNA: TGTGCCAGCTTTTTGGGGAGCAACCGAAACACCATATATTTT. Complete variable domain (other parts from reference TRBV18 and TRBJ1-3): NAGVMQNPRHLVRRRGQEARLRCSPMKGHSHVYWYRQLPEEGLKFMVYLQKENIIDESGMPKERFSAEFPKEGPSILRIQQVVRGDSAAYFCASFLGSNRNTIYFGEGSWLTVV.